This T cell receptor beta chain stems from a study of beta chain features in type 1 diabetes. With 2 bases removed from V and 0 bases from J, the gap between germline ends came to 8 bases. From germline, CDR1 is SGHTA and CDR2 FQGNSA. The CDR3 is made up of 15 amino acids. Based on CD45RO/CCR7/CD25/CD127/CD95/CD27, CD4+ regulatory, stem cell-like memory, naive and central memory cells were sorted. Points from the study as a whole: Type 1 diabetes patients showed a moderate but significant shortening of TCRB CDR3s in all four CD4+ subsets.

Sequenced material consisted of expressed TCRB transcripts (all of the isolated RNA was reverse transcribed). The assay was immunoSEQ multiplex PCR, and TCRdb's table has in-frame clones only and misses some. Of around 40,000 clones listed, approximately 62% were seen once; the top ten hold approximately 1.6%. With respect to this clone: The antigen is undetermined.

The chain carries TRBV7-2 and TRBJ1-5, with a possible D match to TRBD1 (5 bases). Sequencing was performed on Tregs from blood. This clonotype originated in a man in his thirties or forties with type 1 diabetes. Some clones in this sample may be carry-over from other donors' samples. The CDR3 reads CASSLTRVSNQPQHF. As DNA, the CDR3 is TGTGCCAGCAGCTTAACCAGGGTTAGCAATCAGCCCCAGCATTTT.